A single sample is the source of the 30 T cell receptor beta chains below, sequenced in a study of cytomegalovirus exposure and HLA in healthy donors. A multiplex PCR was run with 60 Vbeta primers and 13 Jbeta primers. Libraries were prepared by immunoSEQ multiplex PCR; TCRdb keeps only in-frame clonotypes and omits some of them. The table lists some 99,000 clones, roughly 79% of them singletons, with roughly 2% in the top ten. Sequenced material: PBMCs. The receptors derive from a woman younger than 45 in good health and CMV-seronegative.

This clone was recorded a few times. This chain's CDR3 is CASSLPRGTSYEQYF. In DNA form, the CDR3 reads TGTGCCAGCAGCTTACCCAGGGGAACCTCCTACGAGCAGTACTTC. The rearrangement links TRBV5-7 to TRBJ2-7, with D possibly TRBD1 on 6 matching bases. TRBV5-7 is sorted into the ORF group, with uncertain function. The CDR3 runs to 15 residues. V gave up 2 bases and J gave up 0 bases, with 12 bases separating them.

The rearrangement links TRBV6-6 to TRBJ1-1; D possibly corresponds to TRBD1 (5 bases). Germline CDR1 and CDR2: MNHNY and SVGAGI (reference sequence). Trimming left V 0 bases short and J 0 bases short, with 8 bases between. The CDR3 is made up of 15 amino acids. The CDR3 DNA reads as TGTGCCAGCAGTTACTCGGGGGGGATGAACACTGAAGCTTTCTTT. Its translation: CASSYSGGMNTEAFF.

A single count supports this clone. An end of the junction does not agree with germline; a read error may underlie this. This chain uses TRBV7-7 with TRBJ1-5; D unresolved. This CDR3 contains 13 residues. Germline V CDR1 and CDR2: SSHAT, FNYEAQ (reference sequence). CDR3 in DNA: TGTGCTAGCAGCTTATCAGATAATCAGCCCCAGCATTTT. This encodes CASSLSDNQPQHF.

The V call is TRBV6-6, the J call TRBJ2-6; 8 bases are a match to TRBD1. With 5 bases clipped from V and 2 bases from J, the junction kept 2 bases outside the gene matches. CDR3 size: 15 residues. CDR1 and CDR2 from the germline V gene are MNHNY and SVGAGI (reference sequence). The CDR3 bases are TGTGCCAGCAGTCCGACAGGGGCTGGGGCCAACGTCCTGACTTTC. This codes for CASSPTGAGANVLTF.

The chain carries TRBV5-1 and TRBJ2-7; 8 bases map to TRBD1. Germline values: CDR1 SGHRS, CDR2 YFSETQ. The CDR3 contains 14 residues. Trimming cost V 2 bases and J 6 bases; bases outside gene matches: 7. CDR3 in DNA: TGCGCCAGCAGCTTAGGGGCAGGGGGCACCGAGCAGTACTTC. Translation gives CASSLGAGGTEQYF.

The rearrangement links TRBV21-1 to TRBJ1-3; the DNA was not compared with TRBD1, the D call given in the table. TRBV21-1 is labeled a pseudogene. This CDR3 has 15 amino acids. CDR3 coding DNA: TGTGCCAGCAGCAATTTCGGCAGGGTCGGAAACACCATATATTTT. Translating it yields CASSNFGRVGNTIYF.

The genes are TRBV6-1 and TRBJ1-4; weak D call: TRBD1 (5 bases). Germline CDR1 is MNHNS and CDR2 is SASEGT. Trimming removed 6 bases from V and 14 bases from J, with 16 bases in between. The CDR3 loop spans 12 amino acids. As DNA, the CDR3 is TGTGCCAGCAGCCCTGGACCCCGGGGGCTGTTTTTT. Its protein product is CASSPGPRGLFF.

This rearrangement joins TRBV30 to TRBJ2-3; 9 bases align to TRBD2. CDR3 size: 15 residues. Losses at the gene ends were 2 bases for V and 1 base for J; bases not matched to a gene: 4. Germline V CDR1 and CDR2: GTSNPN, SVGIG (reference sequence). In nucleotides, the CDR3 is TGTGCCTGGAGTCTCCGACTAGCGGGCACAGATACGCAGTATTTT. Protein product: CAWSLRLAGTDTQYF.

The chain couples TRBV6-6 to TRBJ2-7, with D possibly matching TRBD2 (6 bases). V lost 7 bases and J 4 bases, leaving 17 bases between the germline ends. Germline V gene sequence: CDR1 MNHNY, CDR2 SVGAGI (reference sequence). The CDR3 sequence is 14 residues long. The CDR3 sequence: CASINDGGTYEQYF. The DNA of the CDR3 is TGTGCCAGCATCAACGACGGGGGAACTTACGAGCAGTACTTC.

This chain's CDR3 is CASSPGGVSSYEQYF. The CDR3 DNA sequence: TGTGCCAGCAGCCCCGGCGGAGTCAGCTCCTACGAGCAGTACTTC. This rearrangement joins TRBV7-9 to TRBJ2-7; D call uncertain. The V gene's germline CDR1 is SEHNR and CDR2 FQNEAQ (reference sequence). Trimming took off 5 bases at V and 0 bases at J, with 14 bases between the two ends. The CDR3 consists of 15 residues.

This clone has a single count. In DNA form, the CDR3 reads TGTGCCAGCAGCTTAGCAGGACAGGGGCACGAGCAGTACTTC. Translating gives CASSLAGQGHEQYF. V gene TRBV7-2 combines with J gene TRBJ2-7, with TRBD1 matching over 9 bases. Germline CDR1 SGHTA, CDR2 FQGNSA. This CDR3 spans 14 amino acids. J was trimmed by 5 bases and V by 0 bases; bases with no gene match: 2.

V usage is TRBV28 and J usage is TRBJ2-7; no clear D gene. The CDR3 runs 11 residues. The V and J ends lost 8 bases and 2 bases respectively, with 7 bases between them. CDR1 is MDHEN, CDR2 SYDVKM, per germline. The CDR3 region has the DNA TGTGCCAGCGCCATAGCCTACGAGCAGTACTTC. It translates to CASAIAYEQYF.

This rearrangement joins TRBV6-6 to TRBJ2-2, with 14 bases that match TRBD2. After removal of 5 bases from V and 1 base from J, the junction contained 0 bases not matched to a gene. This CDR3 contains 16 residues. Germline CDR1 and CDR2: MNHNY and SVGAGI (reference sequence). DNA for the CDR3: TGTGCCAGCAGTGGGACTAGCGGGAGGAACACCGGGGAGCTGTTTTTT. Amino acid sequence: CASSGTSGRNTGELFF.

The chain has TRBV7-9 and TRBJ2-3; D is ambiguous. Trimming stripped 4 bases from V and 2 bases from J, with 4 bases between. Per germline, CDR1 SEHNR and CDR2 FQNEAQ (reference sequence). The CDR3 is 12 residues long. The CDR3 DNA sequence: TGTGCCAGCAGCTATAACACAGATACGCAGTATTTT. This sequence encodes CASSYNTDTQYF.

The chain uses TRBV7-3 and TRBJ2-1, with 9 bases fitting TRBD1. Germline-derived CDR1 and CDR2 are SGHTA and FQGTGA. The V and J ends lost 4 bases and 6 bases, in that order; junction bases with no gene match: 7. The CDR3 contains 15 residues. This CDR3 reads CASSSGTGHTNEQFF. DNA of the CDR3: TGTGCCAGCAGCTCCGGGACAGGGCATACCAATGAGCAGTTCTTC.

V gene TRBV4-3 combines with J gene TRBJ2-3; maybe TRBD2 (5 bases). V lost 4 bases and J lost 4, with 15 bases in between. The CDR3 extends over 15 amino acids. Germline V gene data show CDR1 as LGHNA and CDR2 as YSLEER. CDR3 protein: CASSPSGGSPDTQYF. The CDR3 bases are TGCGCCAGCAGCCCTAGTGGAGGTTCACCAGATACGCAGTATTTT.

This sequence joins TRBV2 and TRBJ1-1; TRBD1 agrees at 7 bases. Germline CDR1 is SNHLY and CDR2 is FYNNEI. Unmatched junction bases numbered 1, after V lost 3 bases and J lost 0 bases. This CDR3 has 14 residues. As DNA, the CDR3 is TGTGCCAGCAGTGACAGGGGGATGAACACTGAAGCTTTCTTT. Translating gives CASSDRGMNTEAFF.

This clone was observed a handful of times. The J gene is TRBJ2-3, the V gene TRBV5-6; 7 nucleotides align to TRBD1. Per the germline V gene, CDR1 is SGHDT and CDR2 is YYEEEE. V trimming: 0 bases; J trimming: 1 base; junction bases outside the gene matches: 2. The CDR3 is 15 residues long. CDR3 in amino acids: CASSLEGAGTDTQYF. In DNA, the CDR3 is TGTGCCAGCAGCTTGGAGGGGGCGGGCACAGATACGCAGTATTTT.

J is TRBJ2-2 and V is TRBV6-1; weak D call: TRBD2 (5 bases). The CDR3 is made up of 16 amino acids. The V gene lost 1 base and the J gene lost 4 bases, with 13 bases spanning the gap. The germline V gene encodes CDR1 MNHNS and CDR2 SASEGT. CDR3 coding DNA: TGTGCCAGCAGTGAAGGTATGGCGGGCGGCACCGGGGAGCTGTTTTTT. Translation: CASSEGMAGGTGELFF.

J is TRBJ1-1 and V is TRBV18; 7 positions agree with TRBD1. The length of the CDR3 is 14 residues. Germline CDR1 and CDR2: KGHSH and LQKENI. V lost 5 bases and J lost 4; bases outside the gene matches: 7. CDR3 in DNA: TGTGCCAGCTCATCCGCACCAGGGGGCACTGAAGCTTTCTTT. It translates to CASSSAPGGTEAFF.

This clone occurred once. This chain joins TRBV18 and TRBJ2-7, with D possibly TRBD1 on 5 matching bases. This CDR3 is 13 amino acids long. Trimming removed 0 bases at V and 5 bases at J, with 8 bases between. CDR1 and CDR2 (germline): KGHSH, LQKENI. CDR3 loop: CASSPPPRDEQYF. CDR3 bases: TGTGCCAGCTCACCACCCCCCAGGGACGAGCAGTACTTC.

The V gene is TRBV6-5, the J gene TRBJ2-1; the match to TRBD1 covers 9 bases. Trimming took 5 bases from V and 7 from J; bases not matched to a gene: 9. The CDR3 runs 15 residues. Germline V gene sequence: CDR1 MNHEY, CDR2 SVGAGI. CDR3 sequence reads: CASSRGTGRGNEQFF. CDR3 DNA: TGTGCCAGCAGTAGAGGGACAGGGCGAGGAAATGAGCAGTTCTTC.

The V gene is TRBV6-1, the J gene TRBJ2-2; D unclear. Germline CDR1 is MNHNS and CDR2 is SASEGT. Trimming shortened V by 5 bases and J by 5 bases, and 12 bases separated the two germline ends. CDR3 length equals 14 residues. CDR3: CASSSGRWTGELFF. CDR3 DNA: TGTGCCAGCAGTTCCGGCAGGTGGACCGGGGAGCTGTTTTTT.

The V call is TRBV21-1, the J call TRBJ2-5; the table's D call TRBD2 went unverified against the DNA. TRBV21-1 is listed as a pseudogene. This CDR3 contains 16 residues. The CDR3 region is CASSKWGLGRKETQYF. The CDR3 DNA sequence: TGTGCCAGCAGCAAATGGGGACTTGGACGGAAAGAGACCCAGTACTTC.

This clone was found a few times. The chain combines TRBV19 with TRBJ2-5; possible D gene TRBD2, 5 bases. CDR3 length: 17 residues. Germline CDR1 and CDR2: LNHDA and SQIVND (reference sequence). Trimming took off 3 bases at V and 5 bases at J, with 22 bases between the two ends. The CDR3 loop is CASSITTQATGLETQYF. The CDR3 DNA sequence: TGTGCCAGTAGTATCACGACGCAGGCGACCGGACTCGAGACCCAGTACTTC.

This clone was observed a handful of times. The V call is TRBV18, the J call TRBJ2-3; maybe TRBD2 (6 bases). This CDR3 spans 14 amino acids. Between the trimmed V and J ends, which lost 1 base and 6 bases, there was a span of 11 bases. Germline V CDR1 and CDR2: KGHSH, LQKENI. The CDR3 sequence is CASSPLSGADTQYF. The CDR3 DNA sequence: TGTGCCAGCTCACCACTATCGGGAGCCGATACGCAGTATTTT.

This clone appeared a few times. V usage is TRBV28 and J usage is TRBJ2-7, with 11 positions matching TRBD2. Looked up from germline, CDR1 is MDHEN and CDR2 is SYDVKM. J gave up 6 bases and V 5 bases, and 6 bases lay outside the gene matches. The CDR3 runs to 14 residues. CDR3 nucleotides: TGTGCCAGCAGTATCATAGCGGGGGGGCGCGAGCAGTACTTC. It is translated as CASSIIAGGREQYF.

V is TRBV7-9 and J is TRBJ2-1; TRBD2 agrees at 8 bases. The CDR3 runs to 17 residues. Germline V gives CDR1 SEHNR, CDR2 FQNEAQ (reference sequence). The trim removed 3 bases at V and 7 bases at J, leaving 14 bases unmatched. In DNA, the CDR3 is TGTGCCAGCAGCTTCTTAGAGTCCGGGACTAGGAGGAATGAGCAGTTCTTC. It is translated as CASSFLESGTRRNEQFF. Supplemented by reference TRBV7-9 and TRBJ2-1, the full variable domain reads DTGVSQNPRHKITKRGQNVTFRCDPISEHNRLYWYRQTLGQGPEFLTYFQNEAQLEKSRLLSDRFSAERPKGSFSTLEIQRTEQGDSAMYLCASSFLESGTRRNEQFFGPGTRLTVL.

The gene calls are TRBV9 and TRBJ2-2; maybe TRBD2 (5 bases). This CDR3 has 16 amino acids. V lost 3 bases and J lost 8, with 20 bases in between. Germline V gives CDR1 SGDLS, CDR2 YYNGEE. The CDR3, as DNA: TGTGCCAGCAGCGGAAGCTCCAACCGGGGAGCTGGGGAGCTGTTTTTT. Protein product: CASSGSSNRGAGELFF.

The rearrangement uses TRBV6-1 and TRBJ2-1; TRBD1 is a possible D gene (6 bases). V was cut by 6 bases and J by 4 bases, with 13 bases left in between. Germline assignment: CDR1 MNHNS and CDR2 SASEGT. The CDR3 is 14 residues long. The DNA of the CDR3 is TGTGCCAGCAGGGACAGCTCCATATACAATGAGCAGTTCTTC. Amino acid sequence: CASRDSSIYNEQFF.